What follows are 10 T cell receptor beta chains derived from one specimen sequenced in a study of CD8 T cells in Susac syndrome. After extraction with the RNeasy kit, about 0.5 to 1 ug of the RNA was reverse transcribed using random hexamers. TCRdb re-analysed the immunoSEQ multiplex PCR reads in MiXCR, keeping a single row per CDR3 protein. The sample includes tens of thousands of distinct CDR3 sequences, about 94% seen only once; the top ten take approximately 0.63%. Material for sequencing was CD8+ T cells from PBMCs. The source is a human donor with Susac syndrome.

V is TRBV20-1 and J is TRBJ2-3; the match to TRBD2 covers 10 bases. The CDR3 loop spans 17 amino acids. The junction had 17 bases not matched to a gene; V was cut back by 4 bases and J by 7 bases. Germline assignment: CDR1 DFQATT and CDR2 SNEGSKA (reference sequence). CDR3 in amino acids: CSATLPLTSGFSYTQYF. The CDR3 bases are TGCAGTGCTACCCTCCCTTTGACTAGCGGGTTCTCTTATACGCAGTATTTT.

The V gene is TRBV7-9, the J gene TRBJ2-1; TRBD2 might be the D (6 bases). CDR1 is SEHNR and CDR2 is FQNEAQ in the germline V gene (reference sequence). Trimming removed 5 bases from V and 8 bases from J, with 22 bases in between. The CDR3 loop spans 16 amino acids. The CDR3 is CASSPRDSPRGDEQFF. The CDR3 DNA follows: TGTGCCAGCAGCCCCCGGGACTCCCCCCGTGGCGATGAGCAGTTCTTC. The variable domain in full, completed from reference TRBV7-9 and TRBJ2-1, reads DTGVSQNPRHKITKRGQNVTFRCDPISEHNRLYWYRQTLGQGPEFLTYFQNEAQLEKSRLLSDRFSAERPKGSFSTLEIQRTEQGDSAMYLCASSPRDSPRGDEQFFGPGTRLTVL.

The chain uses TRBV11-2 and TRBJ1-2; D not certain. Germline V lookup: CDR1 SGHAT, CDR2 FQNNGV. The CDR3 runs to 14 residues. Trimming removed 7 bases at V and 2 bases at J, with 14 bases between. As DNA, the CDR3 is TGTGCCAGCACCATGTCGGAGGCAAACTATGGCTACACCTTC. This sequence encodes CASTMSEANYGYTF.

This clonotype was picked up one time. The rearrangement joins TRBV29-1 to TRBJ2-7; 12 bases align to TRBD1. The CDR3 spans 13 residues. V lost 6 bases to trimming and J lost 4 bases; unmatched junction nucleotides: 4. The germline V gene has CDR1 SQVTM and CDR2 ANQGSEA. The CDR3 DNA is TGCAGCGTCGGGACAGGGGGCGCGTACGAGCAGTACTTC. Translating gives CSVGTGGAYEQYF.

The chain uses TRBV7-2 and TRBJ1-5; TRBD1 matches 10 bases. Germline lookup yields CDR1 SGHTA and CDR2 FQGNSA. V dropped 5 bases and J dropped 3; count of bases not matched to a gene: 4. The CDR3 sequence is 15 residues long. CDR3 loop: CASSTGTGDNQPQHF. The CDR3 DNA reads as TGTGCCAGCAGCACCGGGACAGGGGACAATCAGCCCCAGCATTTT.

The genes are TRBV5-1 and TRBJ1-1; D is uncertain. Germline V CDR1 and CDR2: SGHRS, YFSETQ. CDR3 size: 13 residues. The V and J ends lost 1 base and 4 bases respectively, with 8 bases between them. The CDR3 region has the DNA TGCGCCAGCAGCTTGTGGACGGGCACTGAAGCTTTCTTT. Translating gives CASSLWTGTEAFF.

This clonotype was recorded only once. The chain is built from TRBV27 and TRBJ2-1; TRBD1 aligns across 9 bases. The CDR3 runs 15 residues. Trimming took 2 bases from V and 8 from J; bases not matched to a gene: 7. The germline gives CDR1 MNHEY, CDR2 SMNVEV (reference sequence). CDR3 in amino acids: CASSLGTGSSHEQFF. The CDR3, as DNA: TGTGCCAGCAGTTTAGGGACAGGGTCCAGTCATGAGCAGTTCTTC.

The chain combines TRBV4-3 with TRBJ1-3; D is ambiguous. V was cut by 0 bases and J by 1 base, with 10 bases left in between. Germline CDR1 is LGHNA and CDR2 is YSLEER. The CDR3 consists of 16 residues. The CDR3 nucleotides are TGCGCCAGCAGCCAAGAGGGTGCGGGGTCTGGAAACACCATATATTTT. It translates to CASSQEGAGSGNTIYF.

This chain joins TRBV4-1 and TRBJ2-7; D not resolved. V lost 0 bases and J lost 4, with 7 bases in between. The germline gives CDR1 MGHRA, CDR2 YSYEKL. This CDR3 comprises 13 residues. The CDR3 here is CASSQEMRYEQYF. The CDR3 DNA follows: TGCGCCAGCAGCCAAGAGATGAGATACGAGCAGTACTTC.

V and J are TRBV4-1 and TRBJ2-2, with D possibly being TRBD1 (6 bases). V was clipped by 4 bases and J by 1 base, with 13 bases between them. CDR1 MGHRA and CDR2 YSYEKL come from the germline V gene. The CDR3 sequence is 16 residues long. CDR3 nucleotide sequence: TGCGCCAGCAGCCCTGGGGACATTTTGAACACCGGGGAGCTGTTTTTT. This gives the protein CASSPGDILNTGELFF.